This TCR beta chain was documented in a study of HIV-infected children after antiretroviral therapy interruption. The TCR library was built from RNA with a 3' RACE protocol and unique molecular identifiers. TCRdb processed the 3' RACE reads anew with MiXCR; each CDR3 protein has one entry. The sample records about 15,000 distinct CDR3 sequences, less than 3.5% being singletons. This clonotype is classed as medium-sized. The treatment was: PENTA 11 planned treatment interruption arm or continuous ART arm. V lost 3 bases and J 6 bases, leaving 6 bases between the germline ends. This CDR3 contains 12 residues.

This receptor was identified in a pool of human donors with HIV. This specimen consisted of CD45RO+ CD8+ T cells from PBMCs, pooled from several time points, obtained from a donor given antiretroviral therapy, either interrupted or continuous. Subset in this sample: memory CD8+ CD45RO+ CD45RA- T cells. The V call is TRBV12-3 or TRBV12-4, the J call TRBJ2-1; D remains ambiguous. For the CDR3, the DNA is TGTGCCAGCAGTTTGGCGGCCAATGAGCAGTTCTTC. Translating it yields CASSLAANEQFF.